Below, one T cell receptor (beta chain) is given with its context. As yet, its antigen is unknown. The data were produced by immunoSEQ multiplex PCR, yet TCRdb's version contains in-frame clones alone and is incomplete. The table has about 64,000 clones, roughly 94% seen once. The CDR3 covers 14 residues. The germline CDR1 and CDR2 sequences are SGHAT and FQDESV (reference sequence). With 1 base removed from V and 3 bases from J, the gap between germline ends came to 4 bases. The sample originates from a study of cytomegalovirus exposure and HLA in healthy donors. Notes on the study in general: Whilst most TCR sequences proved rare, a subset of public TCRs occurred across many donors. Researchers catalogued 164 TCR beta chains as cytomegalovirus-associated.

The sequencing sample was made of PBMCs. This clonotype was sampled from a young woman in good health and CMV-seropositive. The genes are TRBV11-1 and TRBJ1-6; D unresolved. CDR3 protein: CASSLDHYNSPLHF. The CDR3 region has the DNA TGTGCCAGCAGCTTAGATCACTATAATTCACCCCTCCACTTT.